This TCR beta chain was recovered during a study of Ad26.COV2.S vaccination and SARS-CoV-2 variants listed by TCRdb under 2021. Study-level background: Vaccine-arm donors came from COV1001, a multicentre, randomized, double-blind, placebo-controlled phase I-IIa trial of Ad26.COV2.S in healthy adults. Dosing of Ad26.COV2.S was intramuscular, at either 5x10^10 or 1x10^11 viral particles, delivered as one shot or as two shots spaced 56 days apart. TCRbeta repertoire sequencing was used to assess the specificity and breadth of SARS-CoV-2-reactive T cell receptors after Ad26.COV2.S vaccination. The TCR-sequenced set comprised about 32 samples: 19 Ad26.COV2.S vaccine recipients, 5 placebo recipients and 8 SARS-CoV-2 convalescent individuals. Participants in the trial were split at random into five groups of five each, receiving low-dose or high-dose Ad26.COV2.S once or twice, or else placebo on both occasions. Throughout the experiments and outcome assessment, investigators stayed blinded to trial group allocation.

The paper's findings and limits, for the study overall: Comparing responses between vaccine doses or regimens was not something the study was powered to do. Vaccine and placebo recipients had similar non-spike TCR breadth, a finding consistent with the vaccine containing only spike. Substantial breadth of spike-specific CD8+ and CD4+ T cell responses was reported after vaccination. It was noted by the authors that total T cell responses may have been underestimated by the TCR breadth and depth analyses. Higher spike-specific TCR breadth was observed in Ad26.COV2.S recipients than in placebo recipients (P = 0.0014).

The immunoSEQ Assay was used to sequence TCRbeta CDR3 regions. After extraction, genomic DNA underwent amplification by bias-controlled multiplex PCR, followed by high-throughput sequencing. Turning to the authors' computational methods: Collapsing and filtering of sequences were performed to quantify the absolute abundance of each unique TCRbeta CDR3 region. Usable DNA was measured by amplifying reference genes present in all nucleated cells, and TCRbeta template counts were normalized to that usable DNA to estimate T cell fraction. Repertoire TCRs were annotated as SARS-CoV-2-specific by exact matching of V gene, CDR3 amino acid sequence and J gene to a known reactive TCR set. MIRA supplied the reference SARS-CoV-2 TCR set, which was filtered for enrichment in COVID-19-positive ImmuneCODE repertoires so that public or cross-reactive TCRs were removed. Using the MIRA antigens, annotated TCRs were further analysed by specific ORF or by position within an ORF. Breadth was defined as the number of annotated unique rearrangements divided by the total number of unique productive rearrangements, and depth was defined as the summed frequency of the annotated unique rearrangements. TCR breadth was compared between groups using two-sided Wilcoxon rank-sum tests. TCRdb obtained this table from immuneACCESS and retained in-frame rearrangements with V and J assigned. These tables miss some clones; where compared with another copy, unresolved V genes account for less than half of the shortfall, and the remainder is unexplained. V and J calls and clone size are those listed in that table; D and trimming were worked out from the DNA. The sample table lists around 450,000 clones, about nine tenths of them with a count of one. Clones ranked in the top ten supply more than 9% of the sample.

The meaning of the sample's treatment or condition label: around 19 received Ad26.COV2.S at low or high dose, single or two shots; roughly five received placebo; per-sample allocation not given. Repertoires of vaccine and placebo recipients were sequenced from samples taken on day 63 after the first injection. Cohort 1b enrolled 20 to 30 adults aged 18-55 years at a single site in Boston, USA, between 29 July and 7 August 2020. As a vaccine, Ad26.COV2.S was a replication-incompetent adenovirus type 26 vector that expressed a prefusion-stabilized SARS-CoV-2 spike protein derived from the original Wuhan strain. Regarding this clone: What antigen it recognizes has not been identified. No qualities accompany the bases; no much larger clone lies one base away.

The sample here was peripheral blood, taken in a trial of Ad26.COV2.S vaccine versus placebo. This sequence was found in a person between 18 and 59 years old who received the Ad26.COV2.S COVID-19 vaccine or a placebo.

The CDR3 region: CASSGLAVGEQYF. The nucleotides read TGTGCCAGCAGTGGGCTAGCGGTGGGCGAGCAGTACTTC. The chain couples TRBV2 to TRBJ2-7, with TRBD2 identical over 7 junction bases. V has 4 bases trimmed and J has 6 bases trimmed; junction bases matching no gene number 6. Sequences SNHLY (CDR1) and FYNNEI (CDR2) are obtained from the germline V gene. The CDR3 goes from the cysteine to the phenylalanine over 13 residues. Only the CDR3 portion is preserved as DNA: 39 bases, with reading frame beginning at the first base.